The sequence of this T cell receptor (beta chain) was determined in a study of blood T cell repertoires in COVID-19. Germline V lookup: CDR1 LNHDA, CDR2 SQIVND (reference sequence). There are 15 residues in the CDR3. Losses at the gene ends were 5 bases for V and 0 bases for J; bases not matched to a gene: 3. How the authors handled the data: Researchers report that nucleated cell counts were estimated from reference gene primer amplification. The protocol was immunoSEQ multiplex PCR, while the TCRdb copy is restricted to in-frame clones and leaves out a portion. The V and J calls and clone size come from that table; D and trimming were worked out from the DNA. Of just over 200,000 clones in the sample, more than 75% were seen once.

This sequence was found in a man aged 80 or over with acute or convalescent COVID-19. This chain connects TRBV19 to TRBJ2-2; 7 bases map to TRBD1. Sequenced input: peripheral blood. The CDR3 nucleotides are TGTGCCAGTAGTTTGGGACAGCCGAACACCGGGGAGCTGTTTTTT. It specifies CASSLGQPNTGELFF.